These T cell receptor beta chains were read from a single sample in a study of blood T cell repertoires in COVID-19. Generated by immunoSEQ multiplex PCR, the TCRdb table keeps only in-frame clones and is missing some. Of fewer than 250,000 clones detected, nearly 90% appear once; the ten largest clones hold over 12%. The specimen was PBMCs or T cells enriched from blood (not recorded which). The receptors stem from a man aged 30 to 45 who had been exposed to COVID-19. Both conserved end residues are part of each CDR3. A D gene is named only where the DNA matches it firmly. Expanded clones get a size class; other rows say once, few or many, or leave the size out.

>-|TRBJ2-2|TRBV11-2|-
TGTGCCAGCAGCTTAGGTCCAACCGGGGAGCTGTTTTTT
CASSLGPTGELFF
>-|TRBJ2-5|TRBV2|TRBD2
TGTGCCAGCAGAAAGCGGGGACAAGAGACCCAGTACTTC
CASRKRGQETQYF
>-|TRBJ1-2|TRBV3-1/TRBV3-2|-
TGTGCCAGCAGCCAAGACCGCGGAGCGGCAGCCTATGGCTACACCTTC
CASSQDRGAAAYGYTF
>-|TRBJ1-4|TRBV12-3/TRBV12-4|-
TGTGCCAGTTCCGCCGGGACTAATGAAAAACTGTTTTTT
CASSAGTNEKLFF
>-|TRBJ2-2|TRBV19|-
TGTGCCAGTAGTATAGGCGGACAGAGGAACACCGGGGAGCTGTTTTTT
CASSIGGQRNTGELFF
>once|TRBJ2-7|TRBV3-1/TRBV3-2|-
TGTGCCAGCAGCCATTCCAGTCGTTCCTACGAGCAGTACTTC
CASSHSSRSYEQYF
>-|TRBJ2-3|TRBV15|-
TGTGCCACCAGCAGAGTAACGGCAGGGGCAGATACGCAGTATTTT
CATSRVTAGADTQYF
>-|TRBJ1-1|TRBV19|TRBD1
TGTGCCAGTAGTACCCTACCACAGGGGCTGGGGACTGAAGCTTTCTTT
CASSTLPQGLGTEAFF
>few|TRBJ2-7|TRBV4-3|TRBD1
TGCGCCAGCAGCCAAGGGACAGGGGATCTCGAGCAGTACTTC
CASSQGTGDLEQYF
>-|TRBJ1-1|TRBV7-9|TRBD1
TGTGCCAGCAGCTTCCCCAAGACAGGGACGAAGAACACTGAAGCTTTCTTT
CASSFPKTGTKNTEAFF
>-|TRBJ2-2|TRBV3-1/TRBV3-2|-
TGTGCCAGCAGCCAAGCCGCAGGCAACACCGGGGAGCTGTTTTTT
CASSQAAGNTGELFF
>once|TRBJ2-1|TRBV30|-
TGTGCCTGGAGTGTGAGAATAGCAGACAATGAGCAGTTCTTC
CAWSVRIADNEQFF
>-|TRBJ2-7|TRBV7-2|-
TGTGCCAGCAGCCAAAGTCAATTCGGACAGACCTCATACGAGCAGTACTTC
CASSQSQFGQTSYEQYF
>once|TRBJ2-7|TRBV6-5|TRBD2
TGTGCCAGCAGTCCGGTAGCGGGGGGGCCCCAGCAGTACTTC
CASSPVAGGPQQYF
>-|TRBJ1-6|TRBV20-1|TRBD1
TGCAGTGCTAGTGTTACAGGGGAATCAGATTCACCCCTCCACTTT
CSASVTGESDSPLHF
>-|TRBJ2-5|TRBV5-1|-
TGCGCCAGCAGCTTGGAGGCAGGCCAAGAGACCCAGTACTTC
CASSLEAGQETQYF